This is a list of T cell receptor beta chains from one sample in a study of T-cell reconstitution after alpha-beta-depleted transplantation in children. One entry per CDR3 protein results from TCRdb running MiXCR on the PCR reads. Of 500,000 to 600,000 distinct CDR3 sequences in the sample, 27% were seen once. The sequencing here drew on PBMCs, taken before TCRalphabeta/CD19-depleted stem cell transplant. These receptors all stem from a boy in the first two years of life with Wiskott-Aldrich syndrome, due to receive a stem cell transplant. The CDR3 runs from the conserved cysteine through the conserved F or W. A D gene is named only where the DNA matches it firmly. Not every row has a clone size; where given, it reads once, few, many or a size class.

j_call v_call clone_size d_call cdr3_nt cdr3_aa
TRBJ2-1 TRBV10-3 . TRBD2 TGTGCCATCAGTGTAGCGGGAGGGCACAATGAGCAGTTCTTC CAISVAGGHNEQFF
TRBJ2-7 TRBV6-2/TRBV6-3 . . TGTGCCAGCAGACAGGGGGGGGGTGCGCAGTACTTC CASRQGGGAQYF
TRBJ2-2 TRBV7-2 . TRBD2 TGTGCCAGCAGTCTTGCACTAGCGGGAGTCACCGGGGAGCTGTTTTTT CASSLALAGVTGELFF
TRBJ1-4 TRBV29-1 few . TGCAGCGTTCCGGATGCAACTAATGAAAAACTGTTTTTT CSVPDATNEKLFF
TRBJ1-5 TRBV12-3/TRBV12-4 . TRBD1 TGTGCCAGCAGGATGACAGGGTACCAGCCCCAGCATTTT CASRMTGYQPQHF
TRBJ2-7 TRBV5-1 few TRBD1 TGCGCCAGCAGCTTGGCCAGGGGGTCCGGGTACGAGCAGTACTTC CASSLARGSGYEQYF
TRBJ1-2 TRBV27 . . TGTGCCAGCAGTTTAGTTGGGGGCTCCTCTAACTATGGCTACACCTTC CASSLVGGSSNYGYTF
TRBJ1-3 TRBV15 . . TGTGCCACCAGCAGAGAACTGGCTGGAAACACCATATATTTT CATSRELAGNTIYF
TRBJ2-3 TRBV5-1 few TRBD2 TGCGCCAGCAGCCCAGGGACTAGCGGGAGGGCCTCCACAGATACGCAGTATTTT CASSPGTSGRASTDTQYF
TRBJ2-7 TRBV5-1 . TRBD1 TGCGCCAGCAGCTACAAAGGGCAGGGGGCCGTGGAGCAGTACTTC CASSYKGQGAVEQYF
TRBJ2-5 TRBV27 few TRBD2 TGTGCCAGCAGTTTTCGCAGCGGGAGACCCAGGGAGACCCAGTACTTC CASSFRSGRPRETQYF
TRBJ2-7 TRBV20-1 . . TGCAGTGCTAGAGATTTCCCCGAGCAGTACTTC CSARDFPEQYF
TRBJ1-5 TRBV28 . . TGTGCCACCCGGGCCGTAGGATTTAGCAATCAGCCCCAGCATTTT CATRAVGFSNQPQHF
TRBJ2-5 TRBV20-1 . . TGCAGTGCTAGAGCTACCTTCAGGGAGACCCAGTACTTC CSARATFRETQYF
TRBJ2-5 TRBV5-1 few . TGCGCCAGCAGCTTGTACGGCGAGACCCAGTACTTC CASSLYGETQYF
TRBJ2-5 TRBV5-5 few . TGTGCCAGCAGCGGTGGGACAAGTCAAGAGACCCAGTACTTC CASSGGTSQETQYF
TRBJ1-5 TRBV6-5 . . TGTGCCAGCAGTTACTTGAGGGATAGCAATCAGCCCCAGCATTTT CASSYLRDSNQPQHF
TRBJ2-3 TRBV4-1 . . TGCGCCAGCAGCCAAGATCAGGGTTGGGGAGATACGCAGTATTTT CASSQDQGWGDTQYF
TRBJ1-4 TRBV5-4 . . TGTGCCAGCAGCTTCCGAGTGGGAGCTAATGAAAAACTGTTTTTT CASSFRVGANEKLFF
TRBJ1-2 TRBV4-1 few . TGCGCCAGCAGCCAAGGGGCGCTCTATGGCTACACCTTC CASSQGALYGYTF
TRBJ2-7 TRBV11-2 . . TGTGCCAGCAGCTTAGGAGTCAGGGAAAGCGAGCAGTACTTC CASSLGVRESEQYF
TRBJ2-5 TRBV20-1 . . TGCAGTGCTAGAGATCCCGGGGAGACCCAGTACTTC CSARDPGETQYF
TRBJ2-7 TRBV5-1 few . TGCGCCAGCAGCGATTTGGGGGGCGCGTTCTACGAGCAGTACTTC CASSDLGGAFYEQYF
TRBJ2-1 TRBV10-3 . TRBD2 TGTGCCATCAGTGCAGTTCAGAGCGGGAGTTACAATGAGCAGTTCTTC CAISAVQSGSYNEQFF